This T cell receptor (beta chain) was sequenced during a study of technical replicates of blood from several donors. This table comes from immunoSEQ multiplex PCR, and its TCRdb copy is limited to in-frame clones, with some not included. Of 15,000 to 20,000 clones listed, around 90% are singletons. The sequence was collected from a human donor in good health. The material sequenced was PBMCs.

CDR3 sequence reads: CATSAGMSTDTQYF. The DNA of the CDR3 is TGTGCCACCAGCGCAGGGATGTCGACAGATACGCAGTATTTT. V is TRBV15 and J is TRBJ2-3, with D tentatively TRBD1 (5 bases). Per germline, CDR1 LNHNV and CDR2 YYDKDF (reference sequence). Trimming shortened V by 5 bases and J by 3 bases, and 12 bases separated the two germline ends. CDR3 length: 14 amino acids.